Sequencing of this T cell receptor (beta chain) was carried out in a study of cytomegalovirus exposure and HLA in healthy donors. The study's findings and limits: HLA alleles were associated with around 17,000 TCR beta sequences in a later analysis at 0.05 false discovery rate.

Germline trimming cut 5 bases from V and 3 bases from J; bases unmatched to any gene: 4. This CDR3 region has 15 residues. Germline V gives CDR1 MRHNA, CDR2 SNTAGT. With regard to this clone: What it binds is not known. Other DNA sequences in this specimen translate into the identical CDR3.

Amplification used 60 Vbeta primers and 13 Jbeta primers. Here immunoSEQ multiplex PCR was the method, and the copy in TCRdb shows in-frame clones only, minus some. The data show 100,000 or so clones, 70% to 75% seen once. V and J are TRBV6-4 and TRBJ2-1; 10 nucleotides align to TRBD2. The material sequenced was PBMCs. The origin of this receptor is a middle-aged man in good health and CMV-seronegative. Here the CDR3 DNA reads TGTGCCAGCAGTCTCCTAGCGGGAGACTACAATGAGCAGTTCTTC. Its protein is CASSLLAGDYNEQFF.